This passage covers 24 T cell receptor beta chains from one sample sequenced in a study of T cell responses to AZD1222 COVID-19 vaccine. The protocol was immunoSEQ multiplex PCR, while the TCRdb copy is restricted to in-frame clones and leaves out a portion. The sample carries 180,000 or so clones, about nine tenths recorded once. The specimen comprised peripheral blood, sampled 28 days after the second AZD1222 dose. The receptor set was obtained from an adult who received the AZD1222 COVID-19 vaccine.

The chain has TRBV11-2 and TRBJ1-5; 8 bases map to TRBD1. The CDR3 has 13 residues. CDR1 is SGHAT and CDR2 is FQNNGV in the germline V gene. The V and J ends lost 5 bases and 7 bases, in that order; junction bases with no gene match: 4. CDR3: CASSQGARQPQHF. CDR3 in DNA: TGTGCCAGCAGCCAGGGGGCAAGACAGCCCCAGCATTTT.

The rearrangement joins TRBV30 to TRBJ1-5, with TRBD1 identical over 7 bases. Germline CDR1 and CDR2: GTSNPN and SVGIG (reference sequence). The V gene end was trimmed by 3 bases and the J gene end by 3 bases; junction bases not matched to a gene: 5. This CDR3 is 14 amino acids long. CDR3 residues: CAWSRDSHNQPQHF. The CDR3 nucleotides read TGTGCCTGGAGCCGGGACAGCCACAATCAGCCCCAGCATTTT. Filled out from reference TRBV30 and TRBJ1-5, the complete variable domain reads SQTIHQWPATLVQPVGSPLSLECTVEGTSNPNLYWYRQAAGRGLQLLFYSVGIGQISSEVPQNLSASRPQDRQFILSSKKLLLSDSGFYLCAWSRDSHNQPQHFGDGTRLSIL.

This clone was detected only a few times. V usage is TRBV9 and J usage is TRBJ1-2, with D unresolved. Trimming removed 4 bases at V and 2 bases at J, with 9 bases between. Per the germline V gene, CDR1 is SGDLS and CDR2 is YYNGEE. The CDR3 is 13 amino acids. The chain's CDR3 is CASSPGLNYGYTF. In nucleotides, the CDR3 is TGTGCCAGCAGCCCCGGGCTCAACTATGGCTACACCTTC.

The chain employs TRBV6-2 or TRBV6-3 and TRBJ2-1; 7 nucleotides line up with TRBD2. Germline V gene data show CDR1 as MNHEY and CDR2 as SVGEGT. V shed 5 bases, J shed 7 bases, and the junction held 11 bases outside the gene matches. The length of the CDR3 is 15 residues. In DNA form, the CDR3 reads TGTGCCAGCAGTACCCGGGACTACCTGACAAATGAGCAGTTCTTC. It encodes CASSTRDYLTNEQFF.

This clone was seen a single time. This chain links TRBV7-9 with TRBJ1-1; no firm D call. The CDR3 sequence is 14 residues long. Trimming removed 2 bases from V and 1 base from J, with 8 bases in between. Germline V gene lookup returns CDR1 SEHNR and CDR2 FQNEAQ (reference sequence). CDR3 loop: CASSLMQTNTEAFF. The CDR3 bases are TGTGCCAGCAGCTTAATGCAGACGAACACTGAAGCTTTCTTT.

The gene calls are TRBV5-4 and TRBJ1-1; no clear D gene. CDR1 is SGHNT and CDR2 is YYREEE in the germline V gene (reference sequence). Trimming removed 1 base from V and 1 base from J, with 11 bases in between. CDR3 length: 15 residues. The DNA for the CDR3 is TGTGCCAGCAGCTTGAAGGGTCCCCAGAACACTGAAGCTTTCTTT. Translated: CASSLKGPQNTEAFF.

This sequence joins TRBV6-5 and TRBJ1-1; 10 bases line up with TRBD1. V shed 2 bases and J 0 bases; nucleotides not matched to a gene: 3. The CDR3 is 16 residues long. Germline V lookup: CDR1 MNHEY, CDR2 SVGAGI. CDR3 region: CASSYTDRGLNTEAFF. The CDR3 DNA reads as TGTGCCAGCAGTTACACGGACAGGGGGTTGAACACTGAAGCTTTCTTT.

The CDR3 DNA is TGTGCCAGCAGTGTTCTAGGGAGGGACGAGCAGTACTTC. Protein sequence: CASSVLGRDEQYF. The V and J genes are TRBV25-1 and TRBJ2-7, with 7 bases lining up with TRBD2. The junction had 5 bases not matched to a gene; V was cut back by 4 bases and J by 5 bases. The CDR3 has 13 residues. Germline CDR1 is MGHDK and CDR2 is SYGVNS.

The chain links TRBV27 to TRBJ2-5, with D possibly TRBD2 on 7 matching bases. This CDR3 region has 17 residues. Germline loops: CDR1 MNHEY, CDR2 SMNVEV (reference sequence). V lost 5 bases and J lost 5, with 24 bases in between. CDR3 DNA sequence: TGTGCCAGCAGTCCTCGCCCGGTGGGAAGGGGGGGGGAGACCCAGTACTTC. It specifies CASSPRPVGRGGETQYF.

This sequence joins TRBV6-1 and TRBJ1-3; no reliable D call. The germline V and J ends were trimmed by 2 bases and 0 bases, with 11 bases remaining between them. The germline V gene encodes CDR1 MNHNS and CDR2 SASEGT. The CDR3 length is 16 residues. The CDR3 sequence is CASSEWEGASGNTIYF. DNA for the CDR3: TGTGCCAGCAGTGAATGGGAGGGAGCCTCTGGAAACACCATATATTTT.

The chain has TRBV19 and TRBJ2-1; D remains unclear. The CDR3 has 15 residues. V dropped 3 bases and J dropped 1 base, with 10 bases sitting between them. Germline CDR1 and CDR2: LNHDA and SQIVND (reference sequence). Here the CDR3 DNA reads TGTGCCAGTAGTATCGGTAGGGAATCCTACAATGAGCAGTTCTTC. Encoded protein: CASSIGRESYNEQFF.

The chain combines TRBV9 with TRBJ1-2; D gene ambiguous. Looked up from germline, CDR1 is SGDLS and CDR2 is YYNGEE. This CDR3 comprises 15 residues. The V end lost 0 bases, the J end lost 2 bases, and 11 bases lay between the germline ends. The CDR3 bases are TGTGCCAGCAGCGTAGAAGAGGGATCGAACTATGGCTACACCTTC. It specifies CASSVEEGSNYGYTF.

The gene calls are TRBV18 and TRBJ1-2; 9 bases agree with TRBD1. The germline V gene has CDR1 KGHSH and CDR2 LQKENI. J lost 7 bases, V lost 3 bases, and 9 bases had no gene match. The CDR3 has 15 amino acids. DNA of the CDR3: TGTGCCAGCTCACCCGGACAGGGGAATTGGGTTGGCTACACCTTC. It encodes CASSPGQGNWVGYTF.

The rearrangement links TRBV10-3 to TRBJ2-6; 8 nucleotides agree with TRBD1. The J segment lost 1 base and the V segment lost 0 bases, leaving 5 bases of the junction unmatched. In germline, CDR1 is ENHRY, CDR2 SYGVKD. The CDR3 runs to 18 residues. For the CDR3, the DNA is TGTGCCATCAGTGAGTCTAGGACAGGGTTTTCTGGGGCCAACGTCCTGACTTTC. Its translation is CAISESRTGFSGANVLTF.

The rearrangement links TRBV3-1 (or the pseudogene TRBV3-2) to TRBJ1-4, with 10 bases aligning to TRBD1. Germline CDR1 and CDR2: LGHDT and YNNKEL (reference sequence). The CDR3 runs to 13 residues. V trimming: 6 bases; J trimming: 11 bases; junction bases outside the gene matches: 6. The CDR3 loop is CASRGTGAGKLFF. CDR3 in DNA: TGTGCCAGCAGAGGGACAGGGGCGGGCAAACTGTTTTTT.

This chain joins TRBV7-2 and TRBJ2-7, with 7 bases lining up with TRBD1. CDR3 length: 13 residues. V trimming: 3 bases; J trimming: 6 bases; junction bases outside the gene matches: 5. Germline lookup yields CDR1 SGHTA and CDR2 FQGNSA. In nucleotides, the CDR3 is TGTGCCAGCAGCTTCACCGGACAGGTCGAGCAGTACTTC. It is translated as CASSFTGQVEQYF.

The chain recombines TRBV7-6 with TRBJ2-5; 9 bases line up with TRBD1. V shed 5 bases and J 0 bases; nucleotides not matched to a gene: 4. The CDR3 runs to 15 residues. CDR1 SGHVS and CDR2 FNYEAQ come from the germline V gene. The CDR3 sequence is CASSAGTGNQETQYF. CDR3 in DNA: TGTGCCAGCAGCGCCGGGACAGGGAACCAAGAGACCCAGTACTTC. Based on the CDR3 plus reference TRBV7-6 and TRBJ2-5, the full variable domain is GAGVSQSPRYKVTKRGQDVALRCDPISGHVSLYWYRQALGQGPEFLTYFNYEAQQDKSGLPNDRFSAERPEGSISTLTIQRTEQRDSAMYRCASSAGTGNQETQYFGPGTRLLVL.

This sequence joins TRBV9 and TRBJ2-2; weak D call: TRBD2 (6 bases). V dropped 3 bases and J dropped 7 bases, with 13 bases sitting between them. Germline V gene sequence: CDR1 SGDLS, CDR2 YYNGEE. The CDR3 extends over 14 amino acids. CDR3 DNA sequence: TGTGCCAGCAGCGCCGATTTGCGGGACGGGGAGCTGTTTTTT. It is translated as CASSADLRDGELFF.

The rearrangement joins TRBV2 to TRBJ1-1; D not resolved. CDR3 length equals 11 residues. Between the trimmed V and J ends, which lost 7 bases and 4 bases, there was a span of 7 bases. CDR1 SNHLY and CDR2 FYNNEI come from the germline V gene. The CDR3 protein is CASIMGTEAFF. As DNA, the CDR3 is TGTGCCAGCATAATGGGCACTGAAGCTTTCTTT.

Here the CDR3 DNA reads TGTGCCTGGAGTGTAATTGGGAGGCAGCCCCAGCATTTT. It translates to CAWSVIGRQPQHF. The chain couples TRBV30 to TRBJ1-5; D uncertain. The CDR3 has 13 residues. V lost 0 bases, J lost 7 bases, and 10 bases lay in between. CDR1 and CDR2 from the germline V gene are GTSNPN and SVGIG (reference sequence).

The chain couples TRBV11-2 to TRBJ2-7; D gene unclear. The germline V gene encodes CDR1 SGHAT and CDR2 FQNNGV. V dropped 4 bases and J dropped 2 bases, with 3 bases sitting between them. The CDR3 loop spans 11 amino acids. The CDR3 nucleotides are TGTGCCAGCAGCTCAACCTACGAGCAGTACTTC. Translated: CASSSTYEQYF.

The chain joins TRBV6-1 to TRBJ2-6; D is uncertain. The CDR3 sequence is 14 residues long. Germline V gene sequence: CDR1 MNHNS, CDR2 SASEGT. V was shortened by 4 bases and J by 1 base, with 5 bases between the two germline ends. The CDR3 sequence is CASSGRSGANVLTF. The CDR3 coding sequence is TGTGCCAGCAGTGGCCGGTCTGGGGCCAACGTCCTGACTTTC.

The chain joins TRBV27 to TRBJ2-7; TRBD2 matches at 10 bases. The ends lost 5 bases at V and 3 bases at J; junction bases unmatched: 7. CDR1 is MNHEY and CDR2 is SMNVEV in the germline V gene (reference sequence). CDR3 length equals 15 residues. The CDR3 nucleotides read TGTGCCAGCAGTCCCGGAGCGGGAGGGAACTACGAGCAGTACTTC. It translates to CASSPGAGGNYEQYF.

The chain joins TRBV7-2 to TRBJ1-2, with a possible D match to TRBD1 (6 bases). Germline-derived CDR1 and CDR2 are SGHTA and FQGNSA. This CDR3 region has 15 residues. The V and J ends lost 1 base and 4 bases respectively, with 13 bases between them. The CDR3 loop is CASSLGSGGGYGYTF. DNA for the CDR3: TGTGCCAGCAGCTTAGGGTCGGGGGGCGGCTATGGCTACACCTTC.